The next 9 T cell receptor beta chains were all read from a single sample in a study of T cell clonality in common variable immunodeficiency. Study-wide points: In common variable immunodeficiency, TCR beta chains reportedly carried fewer deletions and N-nucleotide insertions.

The antigens of these receptors remain unknown. Some clones are missing from TCRdb's copy, which holds only in-frame ones; the method was immunoSEQ multiplex PCR. The repertoire yields about 28,000 clones, none seen only once; the top ten contain roughly 27%. Sequenced: peripheral blood mononuclear cells. The receptors come from a human donor with common variable immunodeficiency.

Worth noting for this clone: The CDR3 end falls 3 residues outside the read, so it is completed with the germline J gene. The V and J genes are TRBV10-2 and TRBJ2-2; 8 positions match TRBD1. The V and J ends lost 8 bases and 0 bases, in that order; junction bases with no gene match: 2. The germline gives CDR1 WSHSY, CDR2 SAAADI. The CDR3 is 14 amino acids. CDR3 loop: CASRTGPNTGELFF. The CDR3 bases that were read are TGCGCCAGCCGGACAGGGCCGAACACCGGGGAG.

This clone was seen a handful of times. With the read ending 3 residues before the CDR3 end, the germline J gene is used to fill in that end. The chain links TRBV7-2 to TRBJ1-2; TRBD1 matches at 7 bases. The CDR3 runs to 13 residues. Germline V gives CDR1 SGHTA, CDR2 FQGNSA. V gave up 8 bases and J gave up 0 bases; unmatched junction bases: 3. The CDR3 sequence: CASSGTANYGYTF. The part of the CDR3 DNA that was read is TGTGCCAGCTCCGGGACAGCTAACTATGGC.

This clone was counted between two and nine times. The CDR3 end is not reached by the read, which stops 3 residues before it; the germline J gene fills it in. The J gene is TRBJ2-3, the V gene TRBV7-6; D unclear. Trimming shortened V by 2 bases and J by 6 bases, and 9 bases separated the two germline ends. Germline lookup yields CDR1 SGHVS and CDR2 FNYEAQ. The CDR3 length is 13 residues. The chain's CDR3 is CASSLNGQDTQYF. CDR3 DNA, as far as it was read: TGTGCCAGCAGCTTAAATGGCCAGGATACG. Full variable domain (missing parts from reference TRBV7-6 and TRBJ2-3): GAGVSQSPRYKVTKRGQDVALRCDPISGHVSLYWYRQALGQGPEFLTYFNYEAQQDKSGLPNDRFSAERPEGSISTLTIQRTEQRDSAMYRCASSLNGQDTQYFGPGTRLTVL.

This clone was recorded a few times. Sequencing ends 3 residues short of the CDR3 end; the germline J gene provides the rest. The genes are TRBV7-2 and TRBJ1-5; D gene unclear. The CDR3 spans 13 residues. Trimming cost V 5 bases and J 4 bases, with 9 bases left between them. The germline V gene has CDR1 SGHTA and CDR2 FQGNSA. This CDR3 is CASSKARNQPQHF. CDR3 bases read: TGTGCCAGCAGCAAAGCCCGAAATCAGCCC.

This clone occurred many times. The observed sequence ends 3 residues before the CDR3 terminus, with the missing tail filled in from the germline J gene. The gene calls are TRBV6-2 or TRBV6-3 and TRBJ1-2; D unclear. The V and J ends lost 6 bases and 4 bases respectively, with 21 bases between them. The germline CDR1 and CDR2 sequences are MNHEY and SVGEGT. The CDR3 spans 16 residues. CDR3 DNA, as far as it was read: TGTGCCAGCAGGCCCCCCCCGACACTCCCTGGCTATGGC. Amino acid sequence: CASRPPPTLPGYG. The CDR3 in full is CASRPPPTLPGYGYTF.

This clone has a count of ten or more. The read halts 3 residues ahead of the CDR3 end, with the missing end drawn from the germline J gene. The J gene is TRBJ2-3, the V gene TRBV2; maybe TRBD1 (6 bases). The CDR3 covers 15 residues. The V and J ends lost 10 bases and 2 bases respectively, with 19 bases between them. The germline V gene has CDR1 SNHLY and CDR2 FYNNEI. Here the CDR3 reads CAIPRQATSTDTQYF. The DNA read from the CDR3 is TGTGCCATTCCGCGACAGGCCACGTCCACAGATACG.

On this clone: From the germline J gene comes the end of the CDR3, since the read stops 3 residues before it. This chain links TRBV6-2 or TRBV6-3 with TRBJ2-3; 7 bases line up with TRBD2. The length of the CDR3 is 15 residues. From germline, CDR1 is MNHEY and CDR2 SVGEGT. V shed 6 bases, J shed 0 bases, and the junction held 6 bases outside the gene matches. The CDR3 DNA, read in part, is TGTGCCAGCAGACAAAGCGGGGTTAGCACAGATACG. Protein product: CASRQSGVSTDT. The entire CDR3 is CASRQSGVSTDTQYF.

The sample holds many counts of this clone. The CDR3 end falls 3 residues outside the read, so it is completed with the germline J gene. This sequence joins TRBV7-3 and TRBJ2-5; a possible D gene is TRBD1 (6 bases). The V gene lost 1 base and the J gene lost 2 bases, with 11 bases spanning the gap. Per the germline V gene, CDR1 is SGHTA and CDR2 is FQGTGA. The length of the CDR3 is 15 residues. CDR3 residues: CASSLIGQNQETQYF. CDR3 bases read: TGTGCCAGCAGCTTAATAGGACAGAATCAAGAGACC.

There are a few counts of this clone. Read data end 3 residues before the CDR3 end; the end is taken from the germline J gene. The rearrangement uses TRBV7-2 and TRBJ2-6; D is undetermined. V lost 8 bases, J lost 0 bases, and 8 bases lay in between. The CDR3 has 14 residues. The germline V gene encodes CDR1 SGHTA and CDR2 FQGNSA. The DNA read from the CDR3 is TGTGCCAGCTCCCGCGACTCTGGGGCCAACGTC. It yields the protein CASSRDSGANV. The entire CDR3 protein is CASSRDSGANVLTF. Filled out from reference TRBV7-2 and TRBJ2-6, the complete variable domain reads GAGVSQSPSNKVTEKGKDVELRCDPISGHTALYWYRQSLGQGLEFLIYFQGNSAPDKSGLPSDRFSAERTGGSVSTLTIQRTQQEDSAVYLCASSRDSGANVLTFGAGSRLTVL.